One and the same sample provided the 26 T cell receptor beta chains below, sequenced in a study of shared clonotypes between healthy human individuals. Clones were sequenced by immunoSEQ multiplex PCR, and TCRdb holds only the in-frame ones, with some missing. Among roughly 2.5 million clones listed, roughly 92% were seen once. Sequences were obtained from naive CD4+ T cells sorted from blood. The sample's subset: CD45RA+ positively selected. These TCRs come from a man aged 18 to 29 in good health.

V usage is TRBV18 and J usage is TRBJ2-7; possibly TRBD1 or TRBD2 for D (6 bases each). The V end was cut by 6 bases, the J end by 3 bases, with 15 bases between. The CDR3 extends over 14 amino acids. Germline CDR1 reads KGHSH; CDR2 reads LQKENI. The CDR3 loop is CASSGGRALYEQYF. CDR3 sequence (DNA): TGTGCCAGCTCGGGGGGCAGGGCGCTCTACGAGCAGTACTTC.

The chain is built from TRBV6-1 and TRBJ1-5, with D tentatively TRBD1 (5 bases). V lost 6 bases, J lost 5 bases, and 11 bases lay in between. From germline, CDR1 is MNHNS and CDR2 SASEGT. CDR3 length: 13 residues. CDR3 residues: CASRSGIDQPQHF. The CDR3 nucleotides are TGTGCCAGCAGATCAGGGATTGATCAGCCCCAGCATTTT.

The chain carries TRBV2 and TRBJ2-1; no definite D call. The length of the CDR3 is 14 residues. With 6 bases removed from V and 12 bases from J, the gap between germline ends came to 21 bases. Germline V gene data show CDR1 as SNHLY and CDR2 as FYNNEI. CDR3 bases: TGTGCCAGCAGCCACCTGGACCGCGAGAAAGGGCAGTTCTTC. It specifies CASSHLDREKGQFF.

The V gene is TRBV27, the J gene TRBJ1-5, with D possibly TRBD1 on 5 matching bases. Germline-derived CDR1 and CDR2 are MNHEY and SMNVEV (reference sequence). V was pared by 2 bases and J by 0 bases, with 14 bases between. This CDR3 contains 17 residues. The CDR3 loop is CASSLRGRGYSNQPQHF. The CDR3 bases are TGTGCCAGCAGTTTAAGGGGACGGGGATATAGCAATCAGCCCCAGCATTTT.

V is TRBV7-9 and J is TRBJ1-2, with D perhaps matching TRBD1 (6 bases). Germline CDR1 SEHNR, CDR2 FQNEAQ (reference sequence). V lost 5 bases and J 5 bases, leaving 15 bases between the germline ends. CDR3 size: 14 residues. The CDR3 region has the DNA TGTGCCAGCAGCCCCGAGGGGGGCGCTTATGGCTACACCTTC. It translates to CASSPEGGAYGYTF.

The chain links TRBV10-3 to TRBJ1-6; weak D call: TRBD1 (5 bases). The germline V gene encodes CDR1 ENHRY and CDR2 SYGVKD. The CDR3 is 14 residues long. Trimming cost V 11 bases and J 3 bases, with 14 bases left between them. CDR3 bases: TGTGCCGGTCGGGGGGGGGACTATAATTCACCCCTCCACTTT. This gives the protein CAGRGGDYNSPLHF.

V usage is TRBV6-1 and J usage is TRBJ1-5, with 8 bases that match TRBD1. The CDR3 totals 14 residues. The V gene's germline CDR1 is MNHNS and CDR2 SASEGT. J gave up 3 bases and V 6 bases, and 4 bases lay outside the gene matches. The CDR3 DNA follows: TGTGCCAGCAGGTGGGGACAGGTCAATCAGCCCCAGCATTTT. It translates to CASRWGQVNQPQHF.

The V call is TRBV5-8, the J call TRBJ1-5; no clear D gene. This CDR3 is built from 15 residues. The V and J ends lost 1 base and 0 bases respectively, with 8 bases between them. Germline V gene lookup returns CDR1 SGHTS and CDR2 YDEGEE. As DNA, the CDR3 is TGTGCCAGCAGCTTGCTAGTCTTTAGCAATCAGCCCCAGCATTTT. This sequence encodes CASSLLVFSNQPQHF. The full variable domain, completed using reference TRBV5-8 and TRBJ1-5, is EAGVTQSPTHLIKTRGQQATLRCSPISGHTSVYWYQQALGLGLQFLLWYDEGEERNRGNFPPRFSGRQFPNYSSELNVNALELEDSALYLCASSLLVFSNQPQHFGDGTRLSIL.

This CDR3 reads CASSDGGGTGEKLFF. CDR3 nucleotide sequence: TGTGCCAGCAGTGATGGTGGGGGGACCGGGGAAAAACTGTTTTTT. This chain joins TRBV6-1 and TRBJ1-4, with a tentative D call TRBD1 (5 bases). The CDR3 is made up of 15 amino acids. Germline V gene sequence: CDR1 MNHNS, CDR2 SASEGT. Trimming took 3 bases from V and 8 from J, leaving 16 bases between them.

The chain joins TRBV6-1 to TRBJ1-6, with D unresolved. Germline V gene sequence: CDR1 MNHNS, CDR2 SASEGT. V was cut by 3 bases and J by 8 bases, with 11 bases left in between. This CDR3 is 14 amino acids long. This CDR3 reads CASSDRIFHSPLHF. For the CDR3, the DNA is TGTGCCAGCAGTGACCGGATATTTCATTCACCCCTCCACTTT.

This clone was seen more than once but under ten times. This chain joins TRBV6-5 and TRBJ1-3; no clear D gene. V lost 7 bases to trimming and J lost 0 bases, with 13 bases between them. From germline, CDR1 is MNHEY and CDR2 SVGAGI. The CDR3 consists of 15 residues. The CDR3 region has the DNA TGTGCCAGCACCACGCTAGTTAACTCTGGAAACACCATATATTTT. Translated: CASTTLVNSGNTIYF.

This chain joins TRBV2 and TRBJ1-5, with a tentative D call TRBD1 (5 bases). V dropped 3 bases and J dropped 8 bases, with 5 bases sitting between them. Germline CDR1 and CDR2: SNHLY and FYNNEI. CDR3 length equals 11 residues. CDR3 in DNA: TGTGCCAGCAGTGAGGGGGAGCCCCAGCATTTT. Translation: CASSEGEPQHF.

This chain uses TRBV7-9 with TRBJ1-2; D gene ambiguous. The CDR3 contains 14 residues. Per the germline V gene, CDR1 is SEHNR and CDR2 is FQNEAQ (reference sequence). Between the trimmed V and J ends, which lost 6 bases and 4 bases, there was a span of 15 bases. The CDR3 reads CASRPLLRFYGYTF. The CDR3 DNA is TGTGCCAGCAGACCCCTTCTGCGTTTCTATGGCTACACCTTC. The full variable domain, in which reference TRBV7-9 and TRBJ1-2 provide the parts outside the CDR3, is DTGVSQNPRHKITKRGQNVTFRCDPISEHNRLYWYRQTLGQGPEFLTYFQNEAQLEKSRLLSDRFSAERPKGSFSTLEIQRTEQGDSAMYLCASRPLLRFYGYTFGSGTRLTVV.

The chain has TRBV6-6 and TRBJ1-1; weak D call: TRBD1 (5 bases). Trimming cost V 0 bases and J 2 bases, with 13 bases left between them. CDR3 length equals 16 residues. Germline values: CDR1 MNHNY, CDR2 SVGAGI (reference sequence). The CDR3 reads CASSYSRGRDNTEAFF. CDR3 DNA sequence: TGTGCCAGCAGTTACTCGAGGGGCAGGGATAACACTGAAGCTTTCTTT.

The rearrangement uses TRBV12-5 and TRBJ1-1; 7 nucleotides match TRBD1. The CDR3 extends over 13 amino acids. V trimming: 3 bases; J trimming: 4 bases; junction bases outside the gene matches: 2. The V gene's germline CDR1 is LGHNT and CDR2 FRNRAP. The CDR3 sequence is CASGFPGGTEAFF. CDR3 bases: TGTGCTAGTGGTTTCCCAGGGGGCACTGAAGCTTTCTTT.

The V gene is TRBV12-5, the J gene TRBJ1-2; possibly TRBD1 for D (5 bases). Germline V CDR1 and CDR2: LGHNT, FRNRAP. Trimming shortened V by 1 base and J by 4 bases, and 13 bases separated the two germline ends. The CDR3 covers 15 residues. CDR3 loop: CASGLDSGPVYGYTF. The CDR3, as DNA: TGTGCTAGTGGTTTGGATTCAGGGCCTGTCTATGGCTACACCTTC.

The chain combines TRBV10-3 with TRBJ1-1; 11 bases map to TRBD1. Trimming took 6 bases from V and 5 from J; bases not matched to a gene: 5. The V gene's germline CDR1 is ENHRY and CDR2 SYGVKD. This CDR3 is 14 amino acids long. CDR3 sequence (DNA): TGTGCCATCAGCCAAGGGACAGGGGGTACTGAAGCTTTCTTT. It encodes CAISQGTGGTEAFF.

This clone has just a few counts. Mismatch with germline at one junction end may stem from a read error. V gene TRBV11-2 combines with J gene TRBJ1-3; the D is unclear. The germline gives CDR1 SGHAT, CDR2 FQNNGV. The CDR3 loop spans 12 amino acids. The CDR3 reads CASSFSGDTIYF. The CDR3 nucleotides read TGTGCCAGCAGCTTCAGTGGAGACACCATATATTTT.

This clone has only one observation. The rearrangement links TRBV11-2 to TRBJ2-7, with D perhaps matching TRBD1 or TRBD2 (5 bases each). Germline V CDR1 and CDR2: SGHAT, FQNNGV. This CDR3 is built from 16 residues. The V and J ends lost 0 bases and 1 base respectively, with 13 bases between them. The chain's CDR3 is CASSLDWGTLSYEQYF. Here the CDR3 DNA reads TGTGCCAGCAGCTTAGATTGGGGGACGCTTTCCTACGAGCAGTACTTC.

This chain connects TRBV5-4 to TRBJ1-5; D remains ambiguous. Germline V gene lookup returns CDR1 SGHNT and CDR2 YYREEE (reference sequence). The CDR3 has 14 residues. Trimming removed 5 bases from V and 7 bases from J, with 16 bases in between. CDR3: CASSSEREGQPQHF. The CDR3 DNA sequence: TGTGCCAGCAGTTCCGAGAGGGAGGGACAGCCCCAGCATTTT. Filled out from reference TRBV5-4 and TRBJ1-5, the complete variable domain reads ETGVTQSPTHLIKTRGQQVTLRCSSQSGHNTVSWYQQALGQGPQFIFQYYREEENGRGNFPPRFSGLQFPNYSSELNVNALELDDSALYLCASSSEREGQPQHFGDGTRLSIL.

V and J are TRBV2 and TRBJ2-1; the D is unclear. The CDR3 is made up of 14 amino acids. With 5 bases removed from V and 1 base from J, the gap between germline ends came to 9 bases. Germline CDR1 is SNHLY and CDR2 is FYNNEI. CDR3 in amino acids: CASSKAASYNEQFF. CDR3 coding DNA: TGTGCCAGCAGTAAGGCTGCATCCTACAATGAGCAGTTCTTC.

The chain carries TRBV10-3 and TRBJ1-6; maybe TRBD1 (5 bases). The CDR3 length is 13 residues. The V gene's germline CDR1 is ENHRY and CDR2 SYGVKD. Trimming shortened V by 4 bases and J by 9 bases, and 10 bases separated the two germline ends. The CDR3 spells CAISAGEGSPLHF. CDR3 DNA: TGTGCCATCAGTGCGGGGGAAGGTTCACCCCTCCACTTT.

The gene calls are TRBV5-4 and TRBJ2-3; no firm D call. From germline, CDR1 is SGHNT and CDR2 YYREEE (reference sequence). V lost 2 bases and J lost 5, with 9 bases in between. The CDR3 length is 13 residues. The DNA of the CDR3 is TGTGCCAGCAGCTTTATCCCGGGAGATACGCAGTATTTT. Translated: CASSFIPGDTQYF.

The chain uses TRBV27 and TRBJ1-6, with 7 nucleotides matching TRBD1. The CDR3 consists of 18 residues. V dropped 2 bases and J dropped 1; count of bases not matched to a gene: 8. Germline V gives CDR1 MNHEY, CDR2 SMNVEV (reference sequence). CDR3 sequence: CASSLRGGERSYNSPLHF. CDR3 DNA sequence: TGTGCCAGCAGTTTACGAGGGGGCGAAAGGTCCTATAATTCACCCCTCCACTTT.

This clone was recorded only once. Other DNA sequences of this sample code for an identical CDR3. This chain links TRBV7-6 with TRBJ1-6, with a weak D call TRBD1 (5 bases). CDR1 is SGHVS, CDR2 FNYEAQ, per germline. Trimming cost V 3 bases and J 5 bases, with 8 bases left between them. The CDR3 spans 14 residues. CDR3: CASSFRENNSPLHF. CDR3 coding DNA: TGTGCCAGCAGCTTCAGGGAAAATAATTCACCCCTCCACTTT.

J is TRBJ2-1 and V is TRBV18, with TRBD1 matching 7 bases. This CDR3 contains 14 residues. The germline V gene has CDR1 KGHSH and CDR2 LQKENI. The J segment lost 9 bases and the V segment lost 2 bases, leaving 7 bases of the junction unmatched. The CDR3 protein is CASSPGTEGREQFF. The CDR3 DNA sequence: TGTGCCAGCTCACCAGGGACAGAGGGGCGTGAGCAGTTCTTC.